These 23 T cell receptor beta chains were sequenced from one sample in a study of T-cell memory formation after mild COVID-19. TCRdb reprocessed the 5' RACE reads with MiXCR, giving one entry per CDR3 protein. The table records some 120,000 distinct CDR3 sequences, approximately 15% of them present only once. Sequencing was carried out using PBMCs or a T cell subset sorted from them (not recorded which). The receptors derive from a man younger than 35 who had mild COVID-19 (a few samples of this study predate the infection). Cell type and time point are not known.

The chain couples TRBV3-1 to TRBJ2-7, with D perhaps being TRBD1 or TRBD2 (5 bases each). This CDR3 comprises 15 residues. V lost 5 bases and J lost 2, with 16 bases in between. Germline values: CDR1 LGHDT, CDR2 YNNKEL (reference sequence). CDR3 amino acids: CASSFWAGAAYEQYF. CDR3 DNA sequence: TGTGCCAGCAGCTTCTGGGCCGGGGCCGCCTACGAGCAGTACTTC.

In the case of this clonotype: Compared with germline, one end of the junction differs, possibly owing to a read error. V and J are TRBV7-7 and TRBJ2-3; 8 positions agree with TRBD1. CDR3 length: 14 amino acids. Germline CDR1 and CDR2: SSHAT and FNYEAQ (reference sequence). The CDR3 protein is CASSQTGATDTQYF. As DNA, the CDR3 is TGTGCTAGCAGCCAGACAGGGGCGACAGATACGCAGTATTTT. The entire variable domain, with the rest obtained from reference TRBV7-7 and TRBJ2-3, is as follows: GAGVSQSPRYKVTKRGQDVTLRCDPISSHATLYWYQQALGQGPEFLTYFNYEAQPDKSGLPSDRFSAERPEGSISTLTIQRTEQRDSAMYRCASSQTGATDTQYFGPGTRLTVL.

This clonotype was picked up a small number of times. V and J are TRBV20-1 and TRBJ2-1; TRBD2 might be the D (5 bases). The ends were cut back, 3 bases at V and 13 bases at J, with 16 bases in the middle. The CDR3 totals 12 residues. CDR1 is DFQATT and CDR2 is SNEGSKA in the germline V gene (reference sequence). The CDR3 DNA reads TGCAGTGCTAGGGAAACCGGGATCATTCAGTTCTTC. This sequence encodes CSARETGIIQFF.

CDR3 nucleotide sequence: TGTGCCAGCAGCCGGATTGGGGAGATCGGCTATGGCTACACCTTC. Amino acids: CASSRIGEIGYGYTF. The chain employs TRBV12-3 or TRBV12-4 and TRBJ1-2; D ambiguous. V shed 6 bases and J shed 4 bases, with 18 bases lying between them. This CDR3 spans 15 amino acids.

The CDR3 DNA sequence: TGTGCCAGCAGCGTCCAGGGGAATGGCTACACCTTC. As protein: CASSVQGNGYTF. This rearrangement joins TRBV7-2 to TRBJ1-2; D is perhaps TRBD1 (6 bases). CDR3 length: 12 residues. The germline V and J ends were trimmed by 5 bases and 6 bases, with 10 bases remaining between them. Germline V gene data show CDR1 as SGHTA and CDR2 as FQGNSA.

The CDR3 DNA reads TGTGCCAGCCATAAATCAGGGATCGCCTACAATGAGCAGTTCTTC. Its translation: CASHKSGIAYNEQFF. The chain joins TRBV6-1 to TRBJ2-1, with a possible D match to TRBD1 (5 bases). The CDR3 spans 15 residues. V shed 8 bases and J shed 2 bases, with 16 bases lying between them. Germline CDR1 and CDR2: MNHNS and SASEGT.

This chain uses TRBV18 with TRBJ2-5; 12 nucleotides align to TRBD2. The length of the CDR3 is 16 residues. Germline CDR1 reads KGHSH; CDR2 reads LQKENI. Germline trimming cut 2 bases from V and 3 bases from J; bases unmatched to any gene: 4. CDR3 DNA: TGTGCCAGCTCACCAGGGACTAGCGGGCCAAAAGAGACCCAGTACTTC. It yields the protein CASSPGTSGPKETQYF.

The rearrangement links TRBV20-1 to TRBJ2-3; 9 bases match TRBD1. CDR1 and CDR2 (germline): DFQATT, SNEGSKA (reference sequence). V shed 0 bases, J shed 1 base, and the junction held 5 bases outside the gene matches. CDR3 length: 16 amino acids. In DNA form, the CDR3 reads TGCAGTGCTAGAGACGGCGGGACAGGGCGCACAGATACGCAGTATTTT. It translates to CSARDGGTGRTDTQYF.

This clonotype was observed a few times. The V call is TRBV2, the J call TRBJ1-1; D uncertain. The V gene's germline CDR1 is SNHLY and CDR2 FYNNEI. CDR3 length: 13 residues. Trimming took off 7 bases at V and 5 bases at J, with 14 bases between the two ends. The CDR3 protein is CASTKGAGTEAFF. The CDR3 DNA reads TGTGCCAGCACGAAAGGCGCGGGGACTGAAGCTTTCTTT.

In its sample, this clonotype was seen a few times. CDR3 protein: CASSRPTSGGNTGELFF. Written as DNA, the CDR3 is TGCGCCAGCAGCCGGCCTACTAGCGGGGGGAACACCGGGGAGCTGTTTTTT. The chain carries TRBV5-1 and TRBJ2-2; 11 bases map to TRBD2. The trim removed 4 bases at V and 1 base at J, leaving 6 bases unmatched. CDR1 is SGHRS, CDR2 YFSETQ, per germline. This CDR3 has 17 residues.

The chain uses TRBV18 and TRBJ1-1; the D gene is possibly TRBD1 (5 bases). The CDR3 consists of 16 residues. CDR1 KGHSH and CDR2 LQKENI come from the germline V gene. V lost 0 bases to trimming and J lost 5 bases, with 16 bases between them. CDR3 sequence (DNA): TGTGCCAGCTCACCACCGGGGACTCGCCTGGGGACTGAAGCTTTCTTT. It translates to CASSPPGTRLGTEAFF.

The chain employs TRBV7-9 and TRBJ1-5; 8 nucleotides line up with TRBD1. The germline V gene has CDR1 SEHNR and CDR2 FQNEAQ (reference sequence). This CDR3 is 14 amino acids long. V shed 5 bases and J 2 bases; nucleotides not matched to a gene: 2. As DNA, the CDR3 is TGTGCCAGCAGCCAGGGACAGGGCAATCAGCCCCAGCATTTT. It yields the protein CASSQGQGNQPQHF.

The V gene is TRBV9, the J gene TRBJ1-6; TRBD1 is a possible D gene (6 bases). CDR3 size: 15 residues. With 0 bases removed from V and 6 bases from J, the gap between germline ends came to 10 bases. Per the germline V gene, CDR1 is SGDLS and CDR2 is YYNGEE. DNA for the CDR3: TGTGCCAGCAGCGTAGCAGGGGCAACTAATTCACCCCTCCACTTT. This gives the protein CASSVAGATNSPLHF.

V gene TRBV9 combines with J gene TRBJ2-7, with 10 bases fitting TRBD2. Germline CDR1 and CDR2: SGDLS and YYNGEE. V shed 4 bases, J shed 3 bases, and the junction held 7 bases outside the gene matches. The CDR3 runs 15 residues. The CDR3 loop is CASSPGLAGVYEQYF. Here the CDR3 DNA reads TGTGCCAGCAGCCCAGGGCTAGCGGGGGTCTACGAGCAGTACTTC.

The CDR3 region is CASSGPPGAGPYNEQFF. The CDR3 DNA follows: TGCGCCAGCAGCGGGCCGCCAGGGGCGGGGCCCTACAATGAGCAGTTCTTC. The chain combines TRBV5-1 with TRBJ2-1; either TRBD1 or TRBD2 may fit D (6 bases each). The V end was cut by 4 bases, the J end by 2 bases, with 19 bases between. Germline CDR1 and CDR2: SGHRS and YFSETQ. This CDR3 spans 17 amino acids.

V usage is TRBV9 and J usage is TRBJ2-1, with D perhaps given as TRBD1 or TRBD2 (5 bases each). The CDR3 spans 14 residues. The V end lost 0 bases, the J end lost 2 bases, and 6 bases lay between the germline ends. Germline V gene data show CDR1 as SGDLS and CDR2 as YYNGEE. The CDR3 protein is CASSVGGTYNEQFF. The CDR3 bases are TGTGCCAGCAGCGTAGGGGGGACCTACAATGAGCAGTTCTTC.

The genes are TRBV20-1 and TRBJ2-3; D may match TRBD1 or TRBD2 (6 bases each). The CDR3 consists of 13 residues. Per germline, CDR1 DFQATT and CDR2 SNEGSKA (reference sequence). DNA for the CDR3: TGCAGCGTCGTTGGGGGGCGCACAGATACGCAGTATTTT. Protein sequence: CSVVGGRTDTQYF.

This clonotype came up many times. V is TRBV12-3 or TRBV12-4 and J is TRBJ1-1, with D unclear. This CDR3 is built from 14 residues. V was pared by 3 bases and J by 1 base, with 9 bases between. The CDR3 coding sequence is TGTGCCAGCAGTTTTATGATCAGGAACACTGAAGCTTTCTTT. It is translated as CASSFMIRNTEAFF.

The chain recombines TRBV7-2 with TRBJ2-5; D may be TRBD1 (5 bases). Trimming shortened V by 4 bases and J by 7 bases, and 16 bases separated the two germline ends. Germline V CDR1 and CDR2: SGHTA, FQGNSA. There are 14 residues in the CDR3. CDR3 sequence (DNA): TGTGCCAGCAGCTCCGATGGCTTTCAGGGGACCCAGTACTTC. The encoded protein is CASSSDGFQGTQYF.

This chain connects TRBV7-2 to TRBJ2-1; 8 nucleotides align to TRBD1. V gave up 5 bases and J gave up 8 bases; unmatched junction bases: 8. The CDR3 runs 14 residues. Germline CDR1 is SGHTA and CDR2 is FQGNSA. CDR3 nucleotides: TGTGCCAGCAGCCCCGTGACAGGGGCCTATGAGCAGTTCTTC. This translates into CASSPVTGAYEQFF. Supplemented by reference TRBV7-2 and TRBJ2-1, the full variable domain reads GAGVSQSPSNKVTEKGKDVELRCDPISGHTALYWYRQSLGQGLEFLIYFQGNSAPDKSGLPSDRFSAERTGGSVSTLTIQRTQQEDSAVYLCASSPVTGAYEQFFGPGTRLTVL.

This clonotype was picked up a small number of times. V gene TRBV10-1 combines with J gene TRBJ2-3, with D perhaps being TRBD1 or TRBD2 (5 bases each). Germline V gene data show CDR1 as WNHNN and CDR2 as SYGVQD (reference sequence). V was shortened by 2 bases and J by 0 bases, with 9 bases between the two germline ends. CDR3 size: 15 residues. DNA of the CDR3: TGCGCCAGCAGTGAGACGAGGGGAAGCACAGATACGCAGTATTTT. This translates into CASSETRGSTDTQYF.

This clonotype has just a few counts. The chain uses TRBV12-3 or TRBV12-4 and TRBJ1-3, with no clear D. CDR3 length equals 13 residues. Trimming left V 3 bases short and J 3 bases short, with 6 bases between. Written as DNA, the CDR3 is TGTGCCAGCAGTTTTTCTATTGGAAACACCATATATTTT. Amino acid sequence: CASSFSIGNTIYF.

The gene calls are TRBV29-1 and TRBJ2-1; D remains unclear. Trimming took 4 bases from V and 8 from J, leaving 3 bases between them. The CDR3 extends over 9 amino acids. Germline V CDR1 and CDR2: SQVTM, ANQGSEA. The CDR3 region is CSVADEQFF. Here the CDR3 DNA reads TGCAGCGTTGCGGATGAGCAGTTCTTC.